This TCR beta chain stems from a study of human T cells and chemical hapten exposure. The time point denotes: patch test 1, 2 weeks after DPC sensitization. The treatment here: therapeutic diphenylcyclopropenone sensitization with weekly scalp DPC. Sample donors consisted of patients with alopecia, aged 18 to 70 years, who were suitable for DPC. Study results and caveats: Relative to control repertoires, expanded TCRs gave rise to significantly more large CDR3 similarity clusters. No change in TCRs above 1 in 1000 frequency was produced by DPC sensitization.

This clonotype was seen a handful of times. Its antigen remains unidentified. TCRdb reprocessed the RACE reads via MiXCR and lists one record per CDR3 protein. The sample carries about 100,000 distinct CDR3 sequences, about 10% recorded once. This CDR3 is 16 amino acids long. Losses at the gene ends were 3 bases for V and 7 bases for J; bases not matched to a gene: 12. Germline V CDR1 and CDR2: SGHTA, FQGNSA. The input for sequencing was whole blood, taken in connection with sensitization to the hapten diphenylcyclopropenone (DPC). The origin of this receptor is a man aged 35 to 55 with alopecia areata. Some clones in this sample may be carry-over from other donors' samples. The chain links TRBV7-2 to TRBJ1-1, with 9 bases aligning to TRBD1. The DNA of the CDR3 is TGTGCCAGCAGCTTCCAATCACAGGGGGCCCGTATTGAAGCTTTCTTT. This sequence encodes CASSFQSQGARIEAFF.